The clone carrying this T cell receptor (beta chain) was recorded a few times. Time point indicated: patch test 1, 2 weeks after DPC sensitization. Specified treatment: therapeutic diphenylcyclopropenone sensitization with weekly scalp DPC. The source of the sample is a study of human T cells and chemical hapten exposure. TCRdb reanalysed the RACE reads using MiXCR and keeps one entry per CDR3 protein. The table records 150,000 to 200,000 distinct CDR3 sequences, more than 14% of them present only once. The clonotype originates from a woman aged 30 to 39 with alopecia areata. Some clones in this sample may be carry-over from other donors' samples. The sample in question was whole blood, obtained in connection with sensitization to the hapten diphenylcyclopropenone (DPC).

Here the CDR3 DNA reads TGCGCCAGCAGCTTGGTAGGACAGACGAACACCGGGGAGCTGTTTTTT. Protein product: CASSLVGQTNTGELFF. The chain employs TRBV5-1 and TRBJ2-2; TRBD1 is a possible D gene (6 bases). V dropped 0 bases and J dropped 0 bases, with 9 bases sitting between them. Per germline, CDR1 SGHRS and CDR2 YFSETQ. This CDR3 contains 16 residues.